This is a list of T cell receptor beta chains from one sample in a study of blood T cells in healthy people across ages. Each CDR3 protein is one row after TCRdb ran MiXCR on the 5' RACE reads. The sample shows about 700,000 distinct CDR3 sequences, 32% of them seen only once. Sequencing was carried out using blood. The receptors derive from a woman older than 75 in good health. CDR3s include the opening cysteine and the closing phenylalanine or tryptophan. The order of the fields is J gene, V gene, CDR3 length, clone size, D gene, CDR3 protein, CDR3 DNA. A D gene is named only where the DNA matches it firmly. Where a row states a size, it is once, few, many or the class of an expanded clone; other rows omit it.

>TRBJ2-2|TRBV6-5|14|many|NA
CASSLGGAGGELFF
TGTGCCAGCAGTTTAGGCGGGGCGGGCGGGGAGCTGTTTTTT
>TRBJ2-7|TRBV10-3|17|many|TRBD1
CAISGNALGTGSYEQYF
TGTGCCATCAGTGGGAACGCCCTAGGGACAGGTTCCTACGAGCAGTACTTC
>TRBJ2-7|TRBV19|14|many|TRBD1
CASSLNRGVYEQYF
TGTGCCAGTAGTCTAAACAGGGGGGTCTACGAGCAGTACTTC
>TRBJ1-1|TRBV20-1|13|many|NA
CSARLQENTEAFF
TGCAGTGCTAGGCTCCAGGAGAACACTGAAGCTTTCTTT
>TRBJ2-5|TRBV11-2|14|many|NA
CASSLDGAEETQYF
TGTGCCAGCAGCTTAGATGGGGCAGAAGAGACCCAGTACTTC
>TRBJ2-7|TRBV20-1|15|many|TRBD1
CSAASGTGDSYEQYF
TGCAGTGCTGCTTCCGGGACAGGGGACTCCTACGAGCAGTACTTC
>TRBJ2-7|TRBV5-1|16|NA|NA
CASSLNSREPSYEQYF
TGCGCCAGCAGCTTGAATTCACGGGAACCCTCCTACGAGCAGTACTTC
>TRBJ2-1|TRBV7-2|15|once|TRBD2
CASSLDGGGANEQFF
TGTGCCAGCAGCTTAGATGGCGGGGGGGCCAATGAGCAGTTCTTC
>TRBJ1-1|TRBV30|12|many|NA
CASESQNTEAFF
TGTGCCTCAGAGTCGCAGAACACTGAAGCTTTCTTT
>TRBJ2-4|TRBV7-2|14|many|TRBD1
CASSLGQGSNIQYF
TGTGCCAGCAGCTTAGGACAGGGGTCAAACATTCAGTACTTC
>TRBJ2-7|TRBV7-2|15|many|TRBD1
CASSSGTGAGYEQYF
TGTGCCAGCAGCTCAGGGACAGGGGCTGGCTACGAGCAGTACTTC
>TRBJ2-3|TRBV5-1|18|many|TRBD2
CASSLDRLAGGYTDTQYF
TGCGCCAGCAGCTTGGATCGACTAGCGGGGGGTTACACAGATACGCAGTATTTT
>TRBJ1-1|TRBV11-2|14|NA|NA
CASSWAIVNTEAFF
TGTGCCAGCAGCTGGGCGATTGTAAACACTGAAGCTTTCTTT
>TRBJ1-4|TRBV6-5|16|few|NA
CASSLLGQGGGEKLFF
TGTGCCAGCAGCTTGCTGGGGCAGGGCGGCGGTGAAAAACTGTTTTTT
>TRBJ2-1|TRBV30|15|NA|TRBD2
CAWSVPAGGFNEQFF
TGTGCCTGGAGTGTACCCGCGGGGGGCTTCAATGAGCAGTTCTTC
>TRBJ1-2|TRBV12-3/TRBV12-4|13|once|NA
CASSLDRIHGYTF
TGTGCCAGCAGTTTAGACAGGATCCATGGCTACACCTTC
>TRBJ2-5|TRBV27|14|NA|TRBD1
CASSWAGGRGEQYF
TGTGCCAGCAGTTGGGCAGGGGGTAGGGGAGAGCAGTACTTC
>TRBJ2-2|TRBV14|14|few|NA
CASSQGQNTGELFF
TGTGCCAGCAGCCAAGGACAGAACACCGGGGAGCTGTTTTTT
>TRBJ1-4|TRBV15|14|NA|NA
CATSPGTGSEKLFF
TGTGCCACCAGCCCGGGCACAGGGAGTGAAAAACTGTTTTTT
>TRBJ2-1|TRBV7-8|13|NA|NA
CTSSLGTNNEQFF
TGTACCAGCAGCTTAGGCACCAATAATGAGCAGTTCTTC
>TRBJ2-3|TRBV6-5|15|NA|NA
CASSSGQMLTDTQYF
TGTGCCAGCAGCTCGGGGCAGATGCTCACAGATACGCAGTATTTT
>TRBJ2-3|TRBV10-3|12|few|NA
CAISGGAGTQYF
TGTGCCATCAGTGGGGGGGCGGGTACGCAGTATTTT
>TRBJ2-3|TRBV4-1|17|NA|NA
CASSQDSGSRPQDTQYF
TGCGCCAGCAGCCAAGATTCGGGCAGTCGACCCCAAGATACGCAGTATTTT
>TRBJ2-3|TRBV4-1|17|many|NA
CASSQVPRGTSTDTQYF
TGCGCCAGCAGCCAAGTCCCGCGCGGGACTAGCACAGATACGCAGTATTTT
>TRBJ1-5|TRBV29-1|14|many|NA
CSVREGASNQPQHF
TGCAGCGTTAGGGAGGGCGCGAGCAATCAGCCCCAGCATTTT
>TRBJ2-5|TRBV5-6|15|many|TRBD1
CASSVDRVAQETQYF
TGTGCCAGCAGCGTGGACAGGGTGGCCCAAGAGACCCAGTACTTC
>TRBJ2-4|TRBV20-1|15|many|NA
CSAPPDGGGKNIQYF
TGCAGTGCTCCCCCAGACGGGGGTGGCAAAAACATTCAGTACTTC
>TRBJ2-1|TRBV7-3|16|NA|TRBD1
CASSAVPGQPYNEQFF
TGTGCCAGCAGCGCAGTCCCGGGACAGCCCTACAATGAGCAGTTCTTC
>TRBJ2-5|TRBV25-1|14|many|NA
CASSESTNKGTQYF
TGTGCCAGCAGTGAGTCCACAAATAAGGGGACCCAGTACTTC
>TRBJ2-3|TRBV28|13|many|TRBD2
CASIAGGTDTQYF
TGTGCCAGCATTGCGGGGGGCACAGATACGCAGTATTTT
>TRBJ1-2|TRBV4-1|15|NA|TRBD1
CASSQEGRTGGGYTF
TGCGCCAGCAGCCAAGAGGGACGGACAGGAGGGGGCTACACCTTC
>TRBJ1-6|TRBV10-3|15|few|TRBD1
CAISTGTDDNSPLHF
TGTGCCATCAGTACAGGGACAGATGATAATTCACCCCTCCACTTT
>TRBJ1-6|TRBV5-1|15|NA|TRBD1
CTSSWQGAEDSPLHF
TGCACCAGCAGCTGGCAGGGGGCCGAGGATTCACCCCTCCACTTT
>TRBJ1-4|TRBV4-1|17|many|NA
CASSQERDTSTNEKLFF
TGCGCCAGCAGCCAAGAAAGGGACACAAGCACTAATGAAAAACTGTTTTTT
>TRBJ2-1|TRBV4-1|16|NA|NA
CASSPTWRAPYNEQFF
TGCGCCAGCAGCCCGACTTGGCGGGCCCCCTACAATGAGCAGTTCTTC
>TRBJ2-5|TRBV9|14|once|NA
CASSVGNSPETQYF
TGTGCCAGCAGCGTAGGAAATAGCCCAGAGACCCAGTACTTC
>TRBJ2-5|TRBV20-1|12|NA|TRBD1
CSAGTGGREQYF
TGCAGTGCTGGGACAGGGGGTCGAGAGCAGTACTTC
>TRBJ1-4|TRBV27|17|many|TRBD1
CASSPLGTGATNEKLFF
TGTGCCAGCAGTCCTCTAGGGACAGGGGCTACTAATGAAAAACTGTTTTTT
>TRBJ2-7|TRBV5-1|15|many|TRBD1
CASSWDRGLRRKQYF
TGCGCCAGCAGCTGGGACAGGGGGCTCCGGCGAAAGCAGTACTTC
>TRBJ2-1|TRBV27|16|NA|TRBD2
CASRSWGAGGKNEQFF
TGTGCCAGTAGATCCTGGGGGGCGGGAGGAAAGAATGAGCAGTTCTTC
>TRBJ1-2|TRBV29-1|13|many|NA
CSVVDRLNYGYTF
TGCAGCGTTGTGGACAGACTTAACTATGGCTACACCTTC
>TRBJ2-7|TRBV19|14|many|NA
CASSIPGFSYEQYF
TGTGCCAGTAGTATACCCGGTTTCTCCTACGAGCAGTACTTC
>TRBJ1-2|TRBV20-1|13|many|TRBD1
CSAALDRRDGYTF
TGCAGTGCTGCCCTGGACAGGAGAGACGGCTACACCTTC